The rows below give T cell receptor beta chains drawn from one sample of a study of blood T cell repertoires in COVID-19. Data came from immunoSEQ multiplex PCR; TCRdb stores just in-frame clones and leaves some out. The sample includes 40,000 to 60,000 clones, about 85% seen only once; the top ten take 5%. Sequenced material: peripheral blood. The receptor source for this set is a man in his forties with active COVID-19. The conserved cysteine and the conserved F or W are not part of the CDR3 here. The listing skips clone size in some rows; elsewhere it reads once, few, many or a size class.

size	length	V	J	CDR3
once	11	TRBV10-3	TRBJ2-3	AISGGRSDTQY
-	12	TRBV27	TRBJ1-5	ASSAQGWNQPQH
-	13	TRBV19	TRBJ2-7	ASSIGGLATYEQY
once	11	TRBV27	TRBJ1-1	ASYHGFPTRAF
-	15	TRBV5-1	TRBJ2-3	ASSRLTTGGNTDTQY
-	14	TRBV28	TRBJ2-1	ASSGSGEGSYNEQF
few	14	TRBV11-2	TRBJ2-5	ASSLVGAVYQETQY
-	14	TRBV19	TRBJ2-7	ASSMTGGNRAGEQY
-	9	TRBV23-1	TRBJ1-5	ASTSRAAQH
-	12	TRBV27	TRBJ1-5	ASSPGQLNQPQH
-	14	TRBV7-2	TRBJ1-1	ASSLGVSGGNTEAF
-	15	TRBV3-1/TRBV3-2	TRBJ2-3	ASSQDFASGFTDTQY
-	14	TRBV5-1	TRBJ2-1	ASSLAGGLAVGEQF
-	14	TRBV28	TRBJ2-7	ASSLFRTGALYEQY
few	12	TRBV19	TRBJ1-1	ASSIDSEIHEAF
-	14	TRBV7-8	TRBJ1-2	ASSLVGGLLNYGYT
-	15	TRBV7-9	TRBJ2-1	ASSLFLMSGPNNEQF
-	13	TRBV3-1/TRBV3-2	TRBJ2-3	ASSQDLQGEDTQY
-	14	TRBV6-5	TRBJ2-5	ASSYRSGRPGETQY
-	11	TRBV6-1	TRBJ2-5	ASSEARGETQY
-	13	TRBV11-3	TRBJ1-1	ASSLAGAGLAEAF
-	12	TRBV5-1	TRBJ2-5	ASTPGTVQETQY
-	13	TRBV14	TRBJ1-6	ASSQDGNRNSPLH
few	13	TRBV19	TRBJ1-5	ASKGAGPINQPQH
-	12	TRBV30	TRBJ1-2	AWSVGGRKYGYT
-	12	TRBV19	TRBJ1-5	ASSIGSGNQPQH
-	12	TRBV30	TRBJ2-7	AWSVQGAGYEQY
-	13	TRBV7-8	TRBJ2-7	ASSRAGLAASEQY
-	15	TRBV24-1	TRBJ2-5	ATSDFRGGSTQETQY
-	14	TRBV7-8	TRBJ2-7	ASSLGRTGGIGEQY
-	10	TRBV6-5	TRBJ1-2	ATGQGPYGYT
-	13	TRBV18	TRBJ2-4	ASSPEGSFKNIQY
-	12	TRBV27	TRBJ2-1	ASSFRDIRHEQF
-	14	TRBV28	TRBJ2-3	ASSVTSGSVADTQY
-	10	TRBV28	TRBJ1-1	ASTTGLRGAF
few	12	TRBV14	TRBJ2-5	ASSLAGGRETQY
-	10	TRBV11-2	TRBJ2-3	ASSFTGDTQY
-	14	TRBV4-2	TRBJ2-2	ASSQVSGRGTGELF
-	14	TRBV5-4	TRBJ2-7	ASSSQRQGPSYEQY
-	12	TRBV6-5	TRBJ2-3	ASSGTGHTDTQY
-	12	TRBV28	TRBJ2-3	ASNVGGNTDTQY
once	12	TRBV10-3	TRBJ1-1	ATRGQGEITEAF
-	16	TRBV13	TRBJ2-3	ASSSSTLAGAATDTQY
few	13	TRBV27	TRBJ2-7	ASSHIAGEIYEQY
-	13	TRBV11-2	TRBJ2-1	ASSSNIPPAMEQF
-	13	TRBV10-3	TRBJ1-2	AISEGLGRGYGYT
few	11	TRBV7-2	TRBJ2-7	ASSSRGLYEQY
-	12	TRBV27	TRBJ2-7	ASSFRPGAYEQY
-	13	TRBV28	TRBJ2-1	ASSSQVGAYNEQF
-	12	TRBV18	TRBJ2-5	ASSPQRGQETQY